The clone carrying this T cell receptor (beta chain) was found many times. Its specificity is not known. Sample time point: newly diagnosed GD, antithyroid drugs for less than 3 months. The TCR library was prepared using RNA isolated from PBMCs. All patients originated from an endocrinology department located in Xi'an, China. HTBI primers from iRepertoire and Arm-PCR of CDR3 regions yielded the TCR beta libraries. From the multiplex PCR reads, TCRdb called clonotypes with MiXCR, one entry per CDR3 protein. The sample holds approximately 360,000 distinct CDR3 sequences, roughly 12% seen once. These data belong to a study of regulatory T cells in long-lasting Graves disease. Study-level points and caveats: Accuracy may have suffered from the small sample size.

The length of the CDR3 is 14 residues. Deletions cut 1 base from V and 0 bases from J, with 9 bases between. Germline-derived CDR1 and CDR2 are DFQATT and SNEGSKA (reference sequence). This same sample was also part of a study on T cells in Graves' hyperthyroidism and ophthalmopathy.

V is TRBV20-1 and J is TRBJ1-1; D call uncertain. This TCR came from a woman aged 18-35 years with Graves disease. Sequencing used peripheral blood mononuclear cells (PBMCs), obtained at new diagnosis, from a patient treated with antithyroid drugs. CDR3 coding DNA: TGCAGTGCTAGAGCCGGTGGTGTGAACACTGAAGCTTTCTTT. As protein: CSARAGGVNTEAFF.